The next 14 T cell receptor beta chains were all read from a single sample in a study of OX40 agonist ivuxolimab in advanced cancers. Library preparation used the immunoSEQ multiplex PCR assay. Imported from immuneACCESS, the table was reduced by TCRdb to in-frame sequences with V and J called. These copies leave out some clones; in studies compared against another copy, an unresolved V gene accounts for under half, and the cause of the remainder is not known. A total of 70,000 or so clones appear in this sample, 80% to 90% of them only once. The top ten constitute over 0.95% of the sample. The specimen comprised CD4+ or CD8+ T cells sorted from blood, sampled in a trial of the OX40 agonist ivuxolimab. All receptors come from an adult with an advanced solid tumor such as melanoma, head and neck, liver or kidney cancer.

V gene TRBV18 combines with J gene TRBJ1-4; unclear D gene. The CDR3 runs to 16 residues. The germline gives CDR1 KGHSH, CDR2 LQKENI. V lost 2 bases and J lost 5, with 15 bases in between. CDR3 sequence: CASSPRAADLNEKLFF. CDR3 coding DNA: TGTGCCAGCTCACCAAGGGCCGCAGACTTAAATGAAAAACTGTTTTTT.

Notes on this clone: Other DNA sequences within the sample encode an identical CDR3. The rearrangement links TRBV7-9 to TRBJ1-5, with D unresolved. CDR1 and CDR2 from the germline V gene are SEHNR and FQNEAQ (reference sequence). The CDR3 totals 15 residues. Deletions cut 3 bases from V and 0 bases from J, with 9 bases between. In DNA form, the CDR3 reads TGTGCCAGCAGCTTGGGTGGGTATAGCAATCAGCCCCAGCATTTT. Its translation is CASSLGGYSNQPQHF.

The V gene is TRBV5-1, the J gene TRBJ2-7; no clear D. CDR1 is SGHRS, CDR2 YFSETQ, per germline. The V gene lost 3 bases and the J gene lost 0 bases, with 4 bases spanning the gap. CDR3 length: 12 residues. The CDR3 DNA reads TGCGCCAGCAGCTACCCCTCCTACGAGCAGTACTTC. Residues: CASSYPSYEQYF.

The chain has TRBV7-7 and TRBJ2-2; D ambiguous. V lost 2 bases, J lost 3 bases, and 7 bases lay in between. The CDR3 is made up of 14 amino acids. CDR1 is SSHAT, CDR2 FNYEAQ, per germline (reference sequence). The CDR3 reads CASSLKDDTGELFF. The CDR3 DNA is TGTGCCAGCAGCTTAAAGGACGACACCGGGGAGCTGTTTTTT.

The rearrangement links TRBV11-1 to TRBJ2-1; the D gene is possibly TRBD1 (6 bases). Between the trimmed V and J ends, which lost 1 base and 8 bases, there was a span of 9 bases. CDR1 and CDR2 (germline): SGHAT, FQDESV (reference sequence). The CDR3 spans 13 residues. CDR3 protein: CASSLGDIDEQFF. The DNA of the CDR3 is TGTGCCAGCAGCTTAGGGGACATCGATGAGCAGTTCTTC.

This chain links TRBV2 with TRBJ2-3; tentatively, D is TRBD2 (7 bases). The CDR3 totals 16 residues. In germline, CDR1 is SNHLY, CDR2 FYNNEI. V was clipped by 6 bases and J by 0 bases, with 16 bases between them. In DNA, the CDR3 is TGTGCCAGCAGAGGGAGGGGGTCAGTAAGCACAGATACGCAGTATTTT. As protein: CASRGRGSVSTDTQYF.

This clone occurred a few times. The rearrangement joins TRBV18 to TRBJ1-5, with D perhaps TRBD1 (5 bases). With 4 bases removed from V and 9 bases from J, the gap between germline ends came to 16 bases. The CDR3 covers 14 residues. Per germline, CDR1 KGHSH and CDR2 LQKENI. CDR3 region: CASSLTRQGWPQHF. The DNA for the CDR3 is TGTGCCAGCTCACTCACCAGGCAGGGATGGCCCCAGCATTTT.

The chain has TRBV30 and TRBJ1-5; a possible D gene is TRBD1 (5 bases). The germline V gene has CDR1 GTSNPN and CDR2 SVGIG (reference sequence). There are 15 residues in the CDR3. Trimming cost V 3 bases and J 1 base, with 13 bases left between them. This chain's CDR3 is CAWSTTGPSNQPQHF. In nucleotides, the CDR3 is TGTGCCTGGAGCACTACAGGACCCAGCAATCAGCCCCAGCATTTT.

The chain employs TRBV6-6 and TRBJ2-2; 9 bases agree with TRBD1. The CDR3 sequence is 15 residues long. V lost 0 bases and J lost 6; bases outside the gene matches: 2. Germline loops: CDR1 MNHNY, CDR2 SVGAGI (reference sequence). DNA for the CDR3: TGTGCCAGCAGTTACTCGGACAGGGGCCCCGGGGAGCTGTTTTTT. Translation: CASSYSDRGPGELFF.

This chain links TRBV19 with TRBJ2-1; 7 nucleotides align to TRBD2. The CDR3 covers 15 residues. Losses at the gene ends were 8 bases for V and 6 bases for J; bases not matched to a gene: 13. Germline CDR1 LNHDA, CDR2 SQIVND (reference sequence). The CDR3 nucleotides are TGTGCCAGTCGTAGTATGGTGGCGGGGGTCAATGAGCAGTTCTTC. This codes for CASRSMVAGVNEQFF.

V gene TRBV6-6 combines with J gene TRBJ1-6; D may be TRBD1 (5 bases). Trimming took 6 bases from V and 7 from J, leaving 16 bases between them. This CDR3 spans 15 amino acids. Germline V lookup: CDR1 MNHNY, CDR2 SVGAGI (reference sequence). This chain's CDR3 is CASSPITGGNSPLHF. DNA for the CDR3: TGTGCCAGCAGCCCTATAACAGGCGGGAATTCACCCCTCCACTTT.

A single count supports this clone. The V gene is TRBV2, the J gene TRBJ1-2, with 9 bases aligning to TRBD1. The V gene's germline CDR1 is SNHLY and CDR2 FYNNEI. Losses at the gene ends were 3 bases for V and 6 bases for J; bases not matched to a gene: 8. This CDR3 has 15 amino acids. The CDR3 reads CASSDPGQGRDGYTF. The CDR3 DNA follows: TGTGCCAGCAGTGATCCCGGACAGGGGAGGGATGGCTACACCTTC.

This chain uses TRBV4-2 with TRBJ2-5; D uncertain. Germline values: CDR1 LGHNA, CDR2 YNFKEQ. The CDR3 spans 14 residues. V lost 0 bases, J lost 5 bases, and 10 bases lay in between. CDR3: CASSQDGQDETQYF. As DNA, the CDR3 is TGTGCCAGCAGCCAAGACGGCCAGGATGAGACCCAGTACTTC.

V gene TRBV5-5 combines with J gene TRBJ1-2; weak D call: TRBD1 (6 bases). The CDR3 runs 15 residues. V dropped 4 bases and J dropped 3 bases, with 16 bases sitting between them. Per germline, CDR1 SGHKS and CDR2 YYEKEE (reference sequence). The CDR3: CASSPSGVLDYGYTF. The DNA of the CDR3 is TGTGCCAGCAGCCCTTCAGGGGTATTGGACTATGGCTACACCTTC. The full variable domain, with the rest looked up from reference TRBV5-5 and TRBJ1-2, is DAGVTQSPTHLIKTRGQQVTLRCSPISGHKSVSWYQQVLGQGPQFIFQYYEKEERGRGNFPDRFSARQFPNYSSELNVNALLLGDSALYLCASSPSGVLDYGYTFGSGTRLTVV.